These 29 T cell receptor beta chains were all obtained from the same sample, sequenced in a study of T cells after yellow fever vaccination. TCRdb processed the 5' RACE reads anew with MiXCR; each CDR3 protein has one entry. The data contain hundreds of thousands of distinct CDR3 sequences, less than 9.5% of them singletons. The sequencing here drew on CD4+ T cells sorted from PBMCs, taken 5 days after the yellow fever booster vaccination. These receptors were taken from a man aged 18-30 years who received the YFV17D yellow fever vaccine.

This clonotype was seen many times. The CDR3 nucleotides are TGCGCCAGCAGCCCCCTAGGGGGCGCTGAAGCTTTCTTT. This codes for CASSPLGGAEAFF. The chain has TRBV4-1 and TRBJ1-1; 7 bases align to TRBD1. V trimming: 4 bases; J trimming: 6 bases; junction bases outside the gene matches: 5. Germline CDR1 MGHRA, CDR2 YSYEKL. The CDR3 is made up of 13 amino acids.

The chain recombines TRBV12-3 or TRBV12-4 with TRBJ2-1; 8 bases map to TRBD2. Trimming cost V 7 bases and J 5 bases; bases outside gene matches: 13. CDR3 length: 16 amino acids. The CDR3 here is CASILQGLAGNNEQFF. The CDR3 DNA is TGTGCCAGCATCCTCCAAGGGCTAGCGGGTAACAATGAGCAGTTCTTC.

This clonotype was detected ten times or more. The V call is TRBV2, the J call TRBJ1-5, with D hard to call. The CDR3 totals 14 residues. CDR1 is SNHLY and CDR2 is FYNNEI in the germline V gene. V was pared by 4 bases and J by 4 bases, with 11 bases between. CDR3 in DNA: TGTGCCAGCAGTGTGGAGTCGGGTAATCAGCCCCAGCATTTT. It translates to CASSVESGNQPQHF.

This chain uses TRBV20-1 with TRBJ2-3; D may be TRBD1 (6 bases). The CDR3 consists of 15 residues. The V gene's germline CDR1 is DFQATT and CDR2 SNEGSKA (reference sequence). Trimming removed 6 bases at V and 5 bases at J, with 21 bases between. The CDR3 DNA is TGCAGTGCCAAGCGCCTAACAGGGTCCGGAGATACGCAGTATTTT. It specifies CSAKRLTGSGDTQYF.

In this sample, this clonotype turned up many times. The chain couples TRBV18 to TRBJ2-7; TRBD1 or TRBD2 may be the D gene (5 bases each). V was cut by 2 bases and J by 0 bases, with 11 bases left in between. The CDR3 extends over 15 amino acids. The V gene's germline CDR1 is KGHSH and CDR2 LQKENI. Here the CDR3 DNA reads TGTGCCAGCTCACCATTGTCGGGGCTCTCCTACGAGCAGTACTTC. It codes for CASSPLSGLSYEQYF.

The CDR3 DNA follows: TGTGCCATCAGTGGGAACCGAGACAGGGGTTACAATGAGCAGTTCTTC. Residues: CAISGNRDRGYNEQFF. The chain combines TRBV10-3 with TRBJ2-1; 8 nucleotides line up with TRBD1. Germline V gives CDR1 ENHRY, CDR2 SYGVKD. With 4 bases clipped from V and 4 bases from J, the junction kept 9 bases outside the gene matches. The CDR3 length is 16 residues.

The chain employs TRBV29-1 and TRBJ2-2; TRBD1 matches at 7 bases. CDR1 is SQVTM, CDR2 ANQGSEA, per germline. Losses at the gene ends were 1 base for V and 4 bases for J; bases not matched to a gene: 3. The CDR3 extends over 14 amino acids. CDR3 residues: CSVEAHRGTGELFF. The CDR3 bases are TGCAGCGTTGAAGCGCACAGGGGCACCGGGGAGCTGTTTTTT.

This clonotype was counted many times. This chain links TRBV7-8 with TRBJ2-7; 12 positions match TRBD2. The CDR3 contains 16 residues. The V segment lost 0 bases and the J segment 6 bases; nucleotides outside the gene matches: 6. The germline CDR1 and CDR2 sequences are SGHVS and FQNEAQ. The CDR3 spells CASSLALAGGQSEQYV. The CDR3 region has the DNA TGTGCCAGCAGCTTAGCTCTAGCGGGGGGGCAGAGCGAGCAGTACGTC.

The chain is built from TRBV21-1 and TRBJ1-2. TRBV21-1 is labeled a pseudogene. The CDR3 is made up of 16 amino acids. The CDR3 here is CASSGQRWGGFYGYTF. The DNA of the CDR3 is TGTGCCAGCAGCGGCCAGCGTTGGGGAGGATTCTATGGCTACACCTTC.

The chain employs TRBV25-1 and TRBJ1-1, with D maybe TRBD1 (5 bases). Germline lookup yields CDR1 MGHDK and CDR2 SYGVNS. Trimming stripped 2 bases from V and 6 bases from J, with 10 bases between. The CDR3 extends over 13 amino acids. CDR3 bases: TGTGCCAGCAGTGAACAGGGACCTTCTGAAGCTTTCTTT. It codes for CASSEQGPSEAFF.

The genes are TRBV3-1 and TRBJ2-7; the D gene is possibly TRBD2 (5 bases). The CDR3 loop spans 14 amino acids. From germline, CDR1 is LGHDT and CDR2 YNNKEL (reference sequence). Trimming removed 6 bases at V and 1 base at J, with 13 bases between. For the CDR3, the DNA is TGTGCCAGCAGGGCCAGAGGGCGATCCTACGAGCAGTACTTC. Translating gives CASRARGRSYEQYF.

This chain connects TRBV5-1 to TRBJ2-1; weak D call: TRBD1 (5 bases). CDR1 and CDR2 (germline): SGHRS, YFSETQ. The CDR3 has 11 residues. V dropped 3 bases and J dropped 13 bases, with 11 bases sitting between them. The CDR3, as DNA: TGCGCCAGCAGCTCCCAGGGTCGCCAGTTCTTC. Protein: CASSSQGRQFF.

The table lists this clonotype with many counts. This rearrangement joins TRBV2 to TRBJ2-5; the D gene could be TRBD1 or TRBD2 (5 bases each). Germline V CDR1 and CDR2: SNHLY, FYNNEI. Trimming shortened V by 6 bases and J by 9 bases, and 20 bases separated the two germline ends. The CDR3 totals 14 residues. The CDR3 here is CASRRGPASGAQYF. The CDR3 DNA is TGTGCCAGCAGGAGGGGACCGGCGAGTGGGGCCCAGTACTTC. Full variable domain (remainder filled in from reference TRBV2 and TRBJ2-5): EPEVTQTPSHQVTQMGQEVILRCVPISNHLYFYWYRQILGQKVEFLVSFYNNEISEKSEIFDDQFSVERPDGSNFTLKIRSTKLEDSAMYFCASRRGPASGAQYFGPGTRLLVL.

The chain is built from TRBV5-1 and TRBJ1-6; TRBD1 might be the D (6 bases). Germline V gene data show CDR1 as SGHRS and CDR2 as YFSETQ. Deletions cut 2 bases from V and 13 bases from J, with 13 bases between. The CDR3 totals 13 residues. Here the CDR3 reads CASSFRDTGPLHF. The CDR3 region has the DNA TGCGCCAGCAGCTTCCGGGACACCGGGCCCCTCCACTTT.

This clonotype occurred a few times. The chain employs TRBV4-1 and TRBJ2-7, with unresolved D. This CDR3 is built from 15 residues. CDR1 is MGHRA and CDR2 is YSYEKL in the germline V gene. The germline V and J ends were trimmed by 0 bases and 2 bases, with 11 bases remaining between them. CDR3 sequence (DNA): TGCGCCAGCAGCCAAGAGAGGAGACGGGCCTACGAGCAGTACTTC. Encoded protein: CASSQERRRAYEQYF.

This clonotype occurred many times. V and J are TRBV20-1 and TRBJ1-2; the D gene is possibly TRBD1 (6 bases). This CDR3 region has 15 residues. From germline, CDR1 is DFQATT and CDR2 SNEGSKA (reference sequence). The V end lost 4 bases, the J end lost 7 bases, and 22 bases lay between the germline ends. The CDR3 DNA reads as TGCAGTGCTAATGCATTTCAAAGGGGGGTGGGTGGCTACACCTTC. Translating it yields CSANAFQRGVGGYTF.

This clonotype showed up just a few times. This chain uses TRBV2 with TRBJ2-7; D remains ambiguous. This CDR3 has 12 residues. V was shortened by 3 bases and J by 3 bases, with 6 bases between the two germline ends. CDR1 is SNHLY and CDR2 is FYNNEI in the germline V gene. This CDR3 reads CASSEYSYEQYV. The CDR3, as DNA: TGTGCCAGCAGTGAGTACAGCTACGAGCAGTACGTC.

This clonotype was seen ten or more times. This chain links TRBV7-2 with TRBJ2-5, with D unclear. Germline V CDR1 and CDR2: SGHTA, FQGNSA. This CDR3 has 17 residues. Trimming stripped 2 bases from V and 1 base from J, with 17 bases between. As DNA, the CDR3 is TGTGCCAGCAGCTTACCCCCCGGCATGAGGTTCCAAGAGACCCAGTACTTC. Amino acids: CASSLPPGMRFQETQYF.

The chain combines TRBV5-8 with TRBJ1-1; possibly TRBD1 for D (5 bases). CDR3 size: 15 residues. The germline V gene encodes CDR1 SGHTS and CDR2 YDEGEE. Trimming took 0 bases from V and 6 from J, leaving 15 bases between them. CDR3 in DNA: TGTGCCAGCAGCTTGGAGCTAGGGGTTTTTGCTGAAGCTTTCTTT. Protein product: CASSLELGVFAEAFF.

The rearrangement joins TRBV10-3 to TRBJ2-1; D assignment may be TRBD1 or TRBD2 (5 bases each). Per germline, CDR1 ENHRY and CDR2 SYGVKD. This CDR3 is 14 amino acids long. V was clipped by 6 bases and J by 1 base, with 10 bases between them. The CDR3 loop is CAIRRDVSYNEQFF. CDR3 DNA sequence: TGTGCCATCAGACGGGACGTTTCCTACAATGAGCAGTTCTTC.

The chain combines TRBV5-1 with TRBJ2-4; 11 bases agree with TRBD1. The CDR3 sequence is 14 residues long. Germline CDR1 SGHRS, CDR2 YFSETQ. Trimming removed 4 bases from V and 8 bases from J; junction bases left unmatched: 5. Here the CDR3 DNA reads TGCGCCAGCAGCCCCCCGGACAGGGGGCACATTCAGTACTTC. Protein product: CASSPPDRGHIQYF. Based on the CDR3 plus reference TRBV5-1 and TRBJ2-4, the full variable domain is KAGVTQTPRYLIKTRGQQVTLSCSPISGHRSVSWYQQTPGQGLQFLFEYFSETQRNKGNFPGRFSGRQFSNSRSEMNVSTLELGDSALYLCASSPPDRGHIQYFGAGTRLSVL.

The chain recombines TRBV5-1 with TRBJ1-1, with unresolved D. CDR1 and CDR2 (germline): SGHRS, YFSETQ. CDR3 length: 15 residues. V was shortened by 2 bases and J by 5 bases, with 16 bases between the two germline ends. The CDR3 spells CASSFRRVRGTEAFF. The CDR3 DNA reads as TGCGCCAGCAGCTTCAGGCGGGTGAGAGGGACTGAAGCTTTCTTT.

This clonotype was counted a few times. V usage is TRBV19 and J usage is TRBJ1-5; D gene uncertain. The CDR3 is 15 amino acids. Trimming left V 2 bases short and J 4 bases short, with 12 bases between. Germline V gene data show CDR1 as LNHDA and CDR2 as SQIVND (reference sequence). This chain's CDR3 is CASSISTRGNQPQHF. In DNA, the CDR3 is TGTGCCAGTAGTATATCTACAAGAGGGAATCAGCCCCAGCATTTT.

The rearrangement links TRBV5-1 to TRBJ2-1, with unresolved D. V lost 0 bases, J lost 6 bases, and 10 bases lay in between. The V gene's germline CDR1 is SGHRS and CDR2 YFSETQ. The CDR3 is 14 residues long. The CDR3 nucleotides are TGCGCCAGCAGCTTGGCCCCAGAAGGCAATGAGCAGTTCTTC. It encodes CASSLAPEGNEQFF.

This clonotype has at least ten counts. The CDR3 bases are TGCGCCAGCAGCTTGGGGATTACCTCTGGAAACACCATATATTTT. Protein sequence: CASSLGITSGNTIYF. The V gene is TRBV5-1, the J gene TRBJ1-3; no firm D call. The CDR3 has 15 amino acids. Trimming left V 0 bases short and J 0 bases short, with 7 bases between. Germline V gene data show CDR1 as SGHRS and CDR2 as YFSETQ.

J is TRBJ2-2 and V is TRBV9; no clear D. Between the trimmed V and J ends, which lost 0 bases and 7 bases, there was a span of 10 bases. The germline gives CDR1 SGDLS, CDR2 YYNGEE. This CDR3 comprises 14 residues. CDR3 protein: CASSVVERIGELFF. In DNA, the CDR3 is TGTGCCAGCAGCGTAGTCGAAAGGATCGGGGAGCTGTTTTTT.

The chain has TRBV6-2 or TRBV6-3 and TRBJ2-7; either TRBD1 or TRBD2 may fit D (5 bases each). Germline CDR1 MNHEY, CDR2 SVGEGT. The V end lost 2 bases, the J end lost 7 bases, and 12 bases lay between the germline ends. This CDR3 has 13 residues. The CDR3 DNA follows: TGTGCCAGCAGTTACCGGAGGCAGGGAGAGCAGTACGTC. It codes for CASSYRRQGEQYV.

This clonotype was detected ten times or more. The chain carries TRBV6-5 and TRBJ2-2, with TRBD1 matching 7 bases. From germline, CDR1 is MNHEY and CDR2 SVGAGI. CDR3 size: 16 residues. Trimming at V came to 6 bases and at J to 8 bases, leaving 15 bases not matched to a gene. CDR3 region: CASRKDRRIPSGELFF. The CDR3 coding sequence is TGTGCCAGCAGGAAGGACAGGAGGATACCCTCGGGGGAGCTGTTTTTT.

This sequence joins TRBV5-1 and TRBJ2-7; weak D call: TRBD2 (6 bases). The CDR3 runs 13 residues. V was cut by 0 bases and J by 6 bases, with 10 bases left in between. The germline V gene encodes CDR1 SGHRS and CDR2 YFSETQ. This chain's CDR3 is CASSLVDGGEQYF. The CDR3 DNA is TGCGCCAGCAGCTTGGTAGACGGGGGCGAGCAGTACTTC.